These T cell receptor beta chains were read from a single sample in a study of chemoradiotherapy in HPV16-positive cancers. Only in-frame clones appear in the TCRdb table, and some are missing; sequencing was by immunoSEQ multiplex PCR. The sample lists some 16,000 clones; more than 70% were seen once. Sampling was carried out from a patient who underwent chemoradiotherapy. These receptors were obtained from a human donor with HPV-associated anogenital cancer. CDR3s leave out the opening cysteine and the closing phenylalanine or tryptophan. Fields, in order: J gene, clone size, V gene, CDR3 length, CDR3 protein. Rows give clone size only sometimes, using once, few, many, or a class for an expanded clone.

TRBJ1-1 NA TRBV4-3 12 ASSQGGFYTEAF
TRBJ2-3 NA TRBV13 11 ASSAGSTDTQY
TRBJ2-3 NA TRBV19 12 ATEDRGFGDTQY
TRBJ2-1 NA TRBV5-6 11 ASSPGGGYEQF
TRBJ2-1 NA TRBV4-3 12 ASSSRIGTNEQF
TRBJ1-6 NA TRBV5-1 10 ASSLTDSPLH
TRBJ2-7 NA TRBV4-1 11 ASSRAGGYEQY
TRBJ2-1 NA TRBV29-1 12 SVVDRTMRHEQF
TRBJ2-5 NA TRBV14 10 ASSRPQETQY
TRBJ2-3 NA TRBV28 10 ASSLNRVAQY
TRBJ2-1 once TRBV2 10 ASSLSQNEQF
TRBJ2-2 NA TRBV28 12 ASTTTGRTGELF
TRBJ1-5 NA TRBV18 11 ASSPDRDQPQH
TRBJ1-6 few TRBV25-1 13 ASSESAGIDSPLH
TRBJ1-5 NA TRBV9 12 ASSGGDSNQPQH
TRBJ1-2 NA TRBV19 11 ASSIRGKDGYT
TRBJ2-2 NA TRBV5-1 12 ASSQDRDTGELF
TRBJ1-3 few TRBV7-2 15 ASSSRQTPTFGNTIY
TRBJ1-1 NA TRBV9 11 ASSEGGNTEAF
TRBJ2-3 NA TRBV30 11 AWSLPSTDTQY
TRBJ1-6 once TRBV18 12 ASSGDSLNSPLH
TRBJ2-7 NA TRBV27 11 ASSFGRAYEQY
TRBJ2-3 NA TRBV7-2 13 ASSLMGQGVDTQY
TRBJ1-4 NA TRBV7-2 13 ASSATGGAFEKLF
TRBJ2-5 NA TRBV7-9 10 ASSPWGETQY
TRBJ2-1 NA TRBV28 13 ASRGSGGVFNEQF
TRBJ2-3 NA TRBV13 12 ASRGGSSTDTQY
TRBJ1-5 NA TRBV19 15 ASSRQTGGVRNQPQH
TRBJ1-2 NA TRBV19 11 ASSSKGERGYT
TRBJ2-1 few TRBV5-4 12 ASRGQGVGNEQF
TRBJ2-7 NA TRBV2 13 ASRKGRQGTYEQY
TRBJ1-2 NA TRBV7-3 10 AGVRGWYGYT
TRBJ1-1 NA TRBV29-1 11 SVFTGTGAEAF
TRBJ2-7 NA TRBV28 12 ASNPTALTYEQY
TRBJ1-1 NA TRBV2 16 ASSEAHARPIMNTEAF
TRBJ2-5 once TRBV5-1 13 ASSFFTGGQETQY
TRBJ1-6 NA TRBV14 15 ASSQRPGTGMSSPLH
TRBJ2-3 NA TRBV30 15 AWSEFGRGAPPDTQY
NA once TRBV18 12 ASSIGTASYEQF
TRBJ2-1 NA TRBV5-1 13 ASSYGQGPYNEQF